One sample yielded the 16 T cell receptor beta chains listed below, sequenced in a study of Ad26.COV2.S vaccination and SARS-CoV-2 variants. Using immunoSEQ multiplex PCR, the repertoire was profiled, and TCRdb retains in-frame clones only, with some absent. The data hold around 350,000 clones, with roughly 81% observed a single time. Treatment indicated: roughly 18 received Ad26.COV2.S at low or high dose, single or two shots; about 5 received placebo; per-sample allocation not given. After the first vaccine or placebo injection, samples were drawn on day 63. The sample was peripheral blood, taken in a trial of Ad26.COV2.S vaccine versus placebo. The source is a person between 18 and 65 years old who received the Ad26.COV2.S COVID-19 vaccine or a placebo.

V is TRBV15 and J is TRBJ2-5; D may be TRBD2 (6 bases). CDR3 length: 15 amino acids. The V end lost 0 bases, the J end lost 5 bases, and 13 bases lay between the germline ends. Germline assignment: CDR1 LNHNV and CDR2 YYDKDF (reference sequence). CDR3 sequence reads: CATSRDPSGGETQYF. Here the CDR3 DNA reads TGTGCCACCAGCAGAGATCCGTCCGGGGGTGAGACCCAGTACTTC. Full variable domain (outside the CDR3, taken from reference TRBV15 and TRBJ2-5): DAMVIQNPRYQVTQFGKPVTLSCSQTLNHNVMYWYQQKSSQAPKLLFHYYDKDFNNEADTPDNFQSRRPNTSFCFLDIRSPGLGDTAMYLCATSRDPSGGETQYFGPGTRLLVL.

The chain carries TRBV6-2 or TRBV6-3 and TRBJ2-1; TRBD1 is a possible D gene (6 bases). Germline CDR1 MNHEY, CDR2 SVGEGT. This CDR3 has 15 amino acids. Trimming removed 5 bases from V and 1 base from J, with 12 bases in between. CDR3 bases: TGTGCCAGCAGTAAAGGACAGCCGTCCTACAATGAGCAGTTCTTC. It codes for CASSKGQPSYNEQFF.

J is TRBJ2-5 and V is TRBV7-6, with TRBD1 matching 9 bases. Germline V gene data show CDR1 as SGHVS and CDR2 as FNYEAQ. The junction had 8 bases not matched to a gene; V was cut back by 1 base and J by 2 bases. The CDR3 is made up of 17 amino acids. The CDR3 DNA follows: TGTGCCAGCAGCTTAGGCATGACAGGGGGACTGCAAGAGACCCAGTACTTC. This sequence encodes CASSLGMTGGLQETQYF.

The chain carries TRBV10-1 and TRBJ2-1; D is unclear. The germline gives CDR1 WNHNN, CDR2 SYGVQD (reference sequence). V dropped 4 bases and J dropped 5 bases, with 6 bases sitting between them. The CDR3 consists of 12 residues. CDR3 region: CASSGLDNEQFF. The CDR3 bases are TGCGCCAGCAGTGGCTTAGACAATGAGCAGTTCTTC.

The chain has TRBV10-1 and TRBJ2-3; perhaps TRBD1 as D (6 bases). This CDR3 region has 14 residues. Germline loops: CDR1 WNHNN, CDR2 SYGVQD (reference sequence). The V gene lost 8 bases and the J gene lost 4 bases, with 16 bases spanning the gap. The CDR3 DNA is TGCGCCAGCCAAAGGGGGATCGGGGCAGATACGCAGTATTTT. It codes for CASQRGIGADTQYF.

The chain joins TRBV18 to TRBJ2-1, with TRBD1 identical over 7 bases. Germline CDR1 KGHSH, CDR2 LQKENI. This CDR3 is 15 amino acids long. After removal of 3 bases from V and 5 bases from J, the junction contained 7 bases not matched to a gene. CDR3 coding DNA: TGTGCCAGCTCACCCCCGGGACAGCCTAACAATGAGCAGTTCTTC. Translated: CASSPPGQPNNEQFF.

The J gene is TRBJ1-2, the V gene TRBV19, with D perhaps TRBD1 (6 bases). This CDR3 contains 15 residues. V was trimmed by 3 bases and J by 8 bases, leaving 19 bases between them. Per germline, CDR1 LNHDA and CDR2 SQIVND (reference sequence). CDR3 nucleotide sequence: TGTGCCAGTAGTATTTCCGGTTCGGGGGCGCGGGGCTACACCTTC. This codes for CASSISGSGARGYTF.

As concerns this clone: Other DNA sequences in this specimen translate into the identical CDR3. The chain links TRBV30 to TRBJ2-2; D could derive from TRBD1 or TRBD2 (6 bases each). The CDR3 runs to 13 residues. The germline gives CDR1 GTSNPN, CDR2 SVGIG (reference sequence). V shed 2 bases and J shed 4 bases, with 8 bases lying between them. CDR3 residues: CAWSKGGTGELFF. The CDR3 region has the DNA TGTGCCTGGAGTAAGGGGGGCACCGGGGAGCTGTTTTTT.

This clone has more than one count but fewer than ten. This CDR3 is CASSLDPTETQYF. The CDR3 DNA reads as TGCGCCAGCAGCTTGGACCCCACCGAGACCCAGTACTTC. The genes are TRBV5-1 and TRBJ2-5; D is ambiguous. V gave up 0 bases and J gave up 5 bases, with 8 bases separating them. CDR3 length equals 13 residues. Germline CDR1 SGHRS, CDR2 YFSETQ.

The V call is TRBV5-4, the J call TRBJ2-2; the D gene is possibly TRBD1 (7 bases). V was clipped by 3 bases and J by 0 bases, with 15 bases between them. The CDR3 is 17 amino acids. CDR1 SGHNT and CDR2 YYREEE come from the germline V gene (reference sequence). The DNA for the CDR3 is TGTGCCAGCAGCTCAGGGGGGCGGAACGCGAACACCGGGGAGCTGTTTTTT. Residues: CASSSGGRNANTGELFF. Full variable domain (outside the CDR3, taken from reference TRBV5-4 and TRBJ2-2): ETGVTQSPTHLIKTRGQQVTLRCSSQSGHNTVSWYQQALGQGPQFIFQYYREEENGRGNFPPRFSGLQFPNYSSELNVNALELDDSALYLCASSSGGRNANTGELFFGEGSRLTVL.

The gene calls are TRBV7-9 and TRBJ2-5; no clear D gene. Germline V gene lookup returns CDR1 SEHNR and CDR2 FQNEAQ (reference sequence). The germline V and J ends were trimmed by 5 bases and 2 bases, with 15 bases remaining between them. The CDR3 consists of 15 residues. The CDR3 here is CASSLILGLQETQYF. The CDR3 coding sequence is TGTGCCAGCAGCCTCATCTTGGGGTTACAAGAGACCCAGTACTTC.

In nucleotides, the CDR3 is TGTGCCAGTAGTATAGTGGCGACACCCACTAACTATGGCTACACCTTC. Protein: CASSIVATPTNYGYTF. The chain joins TRBV19 to TRBJ1-2, with unresolved D. There are 16 residues in the CDR3. The ends were cut back, 1 base at V and 0 bases at J, with 12 bases in the middle. Germline V gives CDR1 LNHDA, CDR2 SQIVND (reference sequence).

This sequence joins TRBV7-9 and TRBJ2-1; 7 nucleotides line up with TRBD2. The CDR3 extends over 14 amino acids. The ends lost 5 bases at V and 2 bases at J; junction bases unmatched: 3. CDR1 is SEHNR, CDR2 FQNEAQ, per germline (reference sequence). CDR3 loop: CASSPSGAYNEQFF. Written as DNA, the CDR3 is TGTGCCAGCAGCCCAAGCGGGGCCTACAATGAGCAGTTCTTC.

This sequence joins TRBV30 and TRBJ2-2; D is ambiguous. The germline CDR1 and CDR2 sequences are GTSNPN and SVGIG (reference sequence). Trimming removed 0 bases at V and 9 bases at J, with 8 bases between. This CDR3 is built from 12 residues. The CDR3 region has the DNA TGTGCCTGGAGTGTTCCCCCCCGGGAGCTGTTTTTT. Its translation is CAWSVPPRELFF.

In its sample, this clone was seen once. The chain joins TRBV15 to TRBJ1-5; TRBD1 matches 7 bases. The CDR3 runs to 15 residues. J was trimmed by 0 bases and V by 5 bases; bases with no gene match: 4. Germline loops: CDR1 LNHNV, CDR2 YYDKDF (reference sequence). The CDR3 loop reads CATSQGGNSNQPQHF. In DNA, the CDR3 is TGTGCCACCAGCCAGGGGGGTAATAGCAATCAGCCCCAGCATTTT. Variable domain in full (rest from reference TRBV15 and TRBJ1-5): DAMVIQNPRYQVTQFGKPVTLSCSQTLNHNVMYWYQQKSSQAPKLLFHYYDKDFNNEADTPDNFQSRRPNTSFCFLDIRSPGLGDTAMYLCATSQGGNSNQPQHFGDGTRLSIL.

This chain links TRBV6-5 with TRBJ1-1; maybe TRBD1 (5 bases). Looked up from germline, CDR1 is MNHEY and CDR2 is SVGAGI. CDR3 length equals 15 residues. Between the trimmed V and J ends, which lost 2 bases and 4 bases, there was a span of 14 bases. CDR3 coding DNA: TGTGCCAGCAGTTACCCTCCGGGGGGAATCACTGAAGCTTTCTTT. Encoded protein: CASSYPPGGITEAFF.